The 13 T cell receptor beta chains reported below all come from one sample, sequenced in a study of T cell responses to AZD1222 COVID-19 vaccine listed by TCRdb under 2021. The time point label here, explained by the study, means: baseline before first vaccination. The library was generated by the immunoSEQ multiplex PCR assay. This immuneACCESS table, as held by TCRdb, lists in-frame sequences with V and J called but not all clones. Of the missing ones, under half trace to an unresolved V gene in checked studies; the others have no known cause. The sample includes 130,000 or so clones, with over 90% observed a single time. The ten biggest clones cover approximately 0.85% of the sample. This sample comprised peripheral blood, obtained on day 0 of AZD1222 vaccination. Receptors originate from an adult in good health.

V is TRBV9 and J is TRBJ2-3, with D unclear. V was shortened by 6 bases and J by 1 base, with 12 bases between the two germline ends. Germline lookup yields CDR1 SGDLS and CDR2 YYNGEE. The CDR3 contains 14 residues. The CDR3 DNA reads TGTGCCAGCACCTCCCGTGGAGGCACAGATACGCAGTATTTT. This codes for CASTSRGGTDTQYF. Variable domain in full (rest from reference TRBV9 and TRBJ2-3): DSGVTQTPKHLITATGQRVTLRCSPRSGDLSVYWYQQSLDQGLQFLIQYYNGEERAKGNILERFSAQQFPDLHSELNLSSLELGDSALYFCASTSRGGTDTQYFGPGTRLTVL.

The chain uses TRBV18 and TRBJ2-3; D call uncertain. The V end was cut by 3 bases, the J end by 1 base, with 8 bases between. CDR1 is KGHSH and CDR2 is LQKENI in the germline V gene. The CDR3 consists of 14 residues. The CDR3 DNA is TGTGCCAGCTCACCCACCTTAGGCACAGATACGCAGTATTTT. This codes for CASSPTLGTDTQYF.

Notes on this clone: At one boundary the junction diverges from the germline segment, which might be a read error. The chain links TRBV4-2 to TRBJ1-1; 8 bases match TRBD1. The CDR3 is 15 amino acids. The germline V gene encodes CDR1 LGHNA and CDR2 YNFKEQ. CDR3 nucleotides: TGTGCCAGCAGCGAAGAAGGGCAGGGGGCCACTGAAGCTTTCTTT. This translates into CASSEEGQGATEAFF.

The chain uses TRBV7-2 and TRBJ1-2, with D hard to call. Trimming stripped 1 base from V and 5 bases from J, with 8 bases between. Looked up from germline, CDR1 is SGHTA and CDR2 is FQGNSA. This CDR3 has 13 residues. The CDR3 nucleotides are TGTGCCAGCAGCTTAGGACAACGGTATGGCTACACCTTC. Translated: CASSLGQRYGYTF.

This clone was found once. V gene TRBV7-9 combines with J gene TRBJ1-2; 7 bases are a match to TRBD1. Germline loops: CDR1 SEHNR, CDR2 FQNEAQ (reference sequence). Unmatched junction bases numbered 8, after V lost 7 bases and J lost 0 bases. This CDR3 has 15 residues. The chain's CDR3 is CASIPQGTPNYGYTF. The CDR3 coding sequence is TGTGCCAGCATCCCACAGGGGACCCCTAACTATGGCTACACCTTC.

This sequence joins TRBV30 and TRBJ1-5, with 11 bases lining up with TRBD1. Trimming at V came to 2 bases and at J to 5 bases, leaving 8 bases not matched to a gene. The CDR3 length is 16 residues. CDR1 is GTSNPN and CDR2 is SVGIG in the germline V gene (reference sequence). The CDR3, as DNA: TGTGCCTGGAGTCCCCGGGACAGGGGGGCCCATCAGCCCCAGCATTTT. It translates to CAWSPRDRGAHQPQHF.

This chain connects TRBV6-6 to TRBJ2-7, with 8 bases identical to TRBD1. CDR1 MNHNY and CDR2 SVGAGI come from the germline V gene (reference sequence). This CDR3 comprises 14 residues. V lost 2 bases, J lost 7 bases, and 7 bases stayed unmatched. The CDR3 reads CASSYQDRVREQYF. For the CDR3, the DNA is TGTGCCAGCAGTTACCAGGACAGGGTGAGGGAGCAGTACTTC.

This sequence joins TRBV9 and TRBJ1-1; D ambiguous. V lost 0 bases to trimming and J lost 1 base, with 4 bases between them. Germline loops: CDR1 SGDLS, CDR2 YYNGEE. The CDR3 is 13 residues long. The CDR3 here is CASSVATNTEAFF. CDR3 nucleotide sequence: TGTGCCAGCAGCGTAGCCACGAACACTGAAGCTTTCTTT.

The V gene is TRBV29-1, the J gene TRBJ1-2; D is uncertain. The CDR3 covers 13 residues. Per germline, CDR1 SQVTM and CDR2 ANQGSEA. V lost 4 bases and J lost 5, with 14 bases in between. The CDR3: CSVAPGPLYGYTF. CDR3 bases: TGCAGCGTTGCCCCTGGACCCCTTTATGGCTACACCTTC. The full variable domain, in which reference TRBV29-1 and TRBJ1-2 provide the parts outside the CDR3, is SAVISQKPSRDICQRGTSLTIQCQVDSQVTMMFWYRQQPGQSLTLIATANQGSEATYESGFVIDKFPISRPNLTFSTLTVSNMSPEDSSIYLCSVAPGPLYGYTFGSGTRLTVV.

This chain joins TRBV5-1 and TRBJ1-1; no reliable D call. This CDR3 comprises 11 residues. The V and J ends lost 4 bases and 2 bases respectively, with 3 bases between them. Germline CDR1 and CDR2: SGHRS and YFSETQ. The CDR3 loop is CASSTNTEAFF. In nucleotides, the CDR3 is TGCGCCAGCAGCACAAACACTGAAGCTTTCTTT.

The chain links TRBV7-9 to TRBJ1-3, with TRBD1 matching 7 bases. V shed 2 bases and J 2 bases; nucleotides not matched to a gene: 6. CDR3 length equals 16 residues. CDR1 and CDR2 (germline): SEHNR, FQNEAQ (reference sequence). The CDR3 DNA follows: TGTGCCAGCAGCTTACGACAGGGTCAGCCTGGAAACACCATATATTTT. Encoded protein: CASSLRQGQPGNTIYF.

The CDR3 sequence is CASSYRGLDEQYF. CDR3 DNA: TGTGCCAGCAGCTACAGGGGCCTCGACGAGCAGTACTTC. The chain joins TRBV5-6 to TRBJ2-7, with 7 bases aligning to TRBD1. V was pared by 3 bases and J by 5 bases, with 5 bases of the junction left unmatched. The V gene's germline CDR1 is SGHDT and CDR2 YYEEEE. The CDR3 runs to 13 residues.

This clone appeared once. The J gene is TRBJ1-5, the V gene TRBV3-1 (or the pseudogene TRBV3-2); 12 bases line up with TRBD1. The CDR3 consists of 16 residues. The J segment lost 6 bases and the V segment lost 4 bases, leaving 7 bases of the junction unmatched. Germline CDR1 and CDR2: LGHDT and YNNKEL (reference sequence). This CDR3 reads CASSLSGTGGTQPQHF. As DNA, the CDR3 is TGTGCCAGCAGCCTCTCCGGGACAGGGGGCACTCAGCCCCAGCATTTT.